Below, one T cell receptor beta chain is given with its context. This clone was counted a single time. It lacks a known antigen. Qualities for individual bases were not recorded, and no much larger clone is one base off. The entry originates in a study of shared clonotypes between healthy human individuals (dated by TCRdb to the early 2020s). Background on the whole study: The cohort comprised a couple of women and three men aged 18 to 49 years. For each donor, three plates each were used for CD4 naive and CD4 memory, two plates were used for CD8 naive, and one plate was used for CD8 memory. To estimate repertoire size and how much clonotype sharing occurs between individuals, the study deeply sequenced the blood TCR repertoires of 4 to 6 healthy adults. To increase sequencing depth and limit assay-specific biases, different laboratories used diverse techniques to prepare libraries and sequence TCR repertoires. Between about 0.94 and 10 billion PBMCs per donor were obtained by leukapheresis. Findings and caveats that apply to the study as a whole: Sharing across a few donors was observed for around 5% of naive CD4, over 3% of naive CD8, over 2% of memory CD4, and around 0.44% of memory CD8 clonotypes. Pairwise subsampling indicated that sequencing depth was expected to affect the degree of clonotype sharing among donors. Rarefaction of sorted-subset datasets indicated incomplete sequencing despite the large sequencing depth. Naive subsets generally had larger estimated clonotype richness than memory subsets did. Clonotypes shared by all four sorted-subset donors showed higher generation probabilities than non-shared clonotypes. The genetic and exposure-history diversity represented was limited by the small number of donors. Sampling was restricted to blood, and TCR repertoires in tissue are likely to differ from TCR repertoires in blood.

Using the deep immunoSEQ assay, multiplex PCR amplified TCR CDR3 regions from genomic DNA. Genomic DNA extracted from each cell subset was distributed evenly over all wells of several immunoSEQ 96-well plates, and each plate served as one replicate. For sorted subsets, roughly 0.2 ug genomic DNA, equal to 25,000 to 35,000 T cell genomes, was loaded into each replicate PCR. Purified libraries were measured with a Qubit 3.0 fluorometer, size-checked on a Bioanalyzer 2100, and measured again with the KAPA Library Quantification kit. Every immunoSEQ 96-well plate was sequenced on a separate single-read 150-cycle Illumina NextSeq 550 flow cell. In the source study's methods: Because the immunoSEQ output included only junctional sequences and no quality scores, the filtering could not be the same as the filtering used for full-length reads. To assign V/J genes and CDR3, sequences were annotated against IMGT germline references using PyIR, a Python wrapper for IgBLAST v1.9. Reads were filtered out if the reads had weak V/J assignments (E-value above 1e-6), no CDR3, stop codons, out-of-frame junctions, or ambiguous translated residues. V3J clonotypes were defined as sequences sharing an identical inferred V gene, J gene, and CDR3 amino acid sequence. Percentage overlap between repertoires was calculated by dividing the number of shared unique clonotypes by the size of the smaller repertoire. Richness of each repertoire was evaluated using RTK rarefaction, the Chao1 estimator, and Recon v2.1 estimates of unobserved clonotypes. Generation probabilities were computed with OLGA for all TCRbeta clonotypes obtained by the gDNA method from several donors. TCRdb retrieved this table from immuneACCESS and kept in-frame rearrangements only. Not all clones are present; in checked studies, unresolved V genes account for under half, and no reason is known for the remainder. D and trimming come from the DNA, and the V and J calls and clone size come from that table. This sample has under 2,000,000 clones in its table, and approximately 94% of those were observed once. The ten biggest clones cover 1.2% of the sample.

Via the germline V gene, CDR1 is SGDLS and CDR2 YYNGEE. The CDR3, from cysteine to phenylalanine, totals 15 residues. Of all the DNA, just the CDR3 is kept, 45 bases in frame from base 1. From V the trimming removes 3 bases and from J it removes 2 bases, while the gene matches leave 2 bases of the junction unaccounted for. CD8 naive samples consisted of CD45RO-negative cells that were positively selected for CCR7, yielding a CD45RA+CCR7+ population without TemRA cells. Healthy HIV-negative adults with no recently reported acute infections or vaccinations were included as donors. Every donor was a Caucasian adult residing in Nashville, Tennessee, USA. Blood was obtained by leukapheresis, after which PBMCs were separated by Ficoll-Histopaque density gradient centrifugation and cryopreserved in liquid nitrogen vapor phase. Analytical flow cytometry was used to check the purity and quantity of every magnetically sorted T cell population. Genomic DNA was isolated from each sorted fraction and quantified by UV absorbance on a Nanodrop 2000c.

The TCR sequence derives from a man aged 18 to 29 in good health. The specimen sequenced was naive CD8+ T cells sorted from blood. The cell subset or site label on this specimen signifies: CD45RA+CCR7+. The rearranged chain carries TRBV9 and TRBJ2-2; a stretch of 9 junction bases matches TRBD1. CDR3 reads: CASSGTGANTGELFF. The DNA sequence is TGTGCCAGCAGCGGGACAGGGGCCAACACCGGGGAGCTGTTTTTT.